This T cell receptor (beta chain) appears in the sequencing data of a study of vaccination effects on CD4 cells after COVID-19. For the study at large: Post-vaccine samples followed the second dose by a median of 72 days.

CD4+ T cells specific for antigen were expanded with viral peptide pools by the ViraFEST assay before sequencing. Researchers isolated CD4+ T cells once ten to eleven days of culture had elapsed. All participants had two doses of either the BNT162b2 or mRNA-1273 vaccine. Half-medium changes using IL-2 medium occurred on days 3 and 7. In this sample, this clone turned up once. The antigen remains undetermined. Findings and caveats of the study: In the study, convalescent patients were few, and early post-infection timepoints were absent. There was marked clonal contraction among infection- and vaccine-induced clones late after vaccination.

TCRdb's table, derived via immunoSEQ multiplex PCR, lists solely in-frame clones and lacks some. The sample shows around 25,000 clones, about four fifths of them seen only once. The V gene's germline CDR1 is LGHDT and CDR2 YNNKEL (reference sequence). The CDR3 spans 14 residues. The trim removed 1 base at V and 9 bases at J, leaving 2 bases unmatched. This receptor was identified in a human donor who received a COVID-19 vaccine. Some clones in this sample may be carry-over from other donors' samples. The material sequenced was CD4+ T cells from PBMCs cultured with HCoV-NL63 spike peptides, taken after COVID-19 vaccination. V is TRBV3-1 (or the pseudogene TRBV3-2) and J is TRBJ2-1; 11 positions agree with TRBD2. The CDR3 here is CASSQGLAGSEQFF. CDR3 in DNA: TGTGCCAGCAGCCAAGGACTAGCGGGGAGTGAGCAGTTCTTC.